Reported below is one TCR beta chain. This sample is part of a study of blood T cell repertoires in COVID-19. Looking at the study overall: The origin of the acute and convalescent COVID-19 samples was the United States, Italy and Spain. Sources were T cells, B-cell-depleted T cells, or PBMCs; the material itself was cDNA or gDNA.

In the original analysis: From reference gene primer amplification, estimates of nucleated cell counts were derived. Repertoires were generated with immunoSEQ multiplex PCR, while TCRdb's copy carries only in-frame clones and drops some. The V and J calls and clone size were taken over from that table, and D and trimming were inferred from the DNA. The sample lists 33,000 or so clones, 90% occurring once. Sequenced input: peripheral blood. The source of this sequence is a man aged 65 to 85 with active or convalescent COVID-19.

The DNA for the CDR3 is TGTGCCAGCAGCCAAGTAGCGGGGGGTGGGGATACGCAGTATTTT. Its translation is CASSQVAGGGDTQYF. The rearrangement links TRBV4-2 to TRBJ2-3; 10 bases agree with TRBD2. Looked up from germline, CDR1 is LGHNA and CDR2 is YNFKEQ. V trimming: 1 base; J trimming: 6 bases; junction bases outside the gene matches: 4. This CDR3 contains 15 residues.